The rows below give T cell receptor beta chains drawn from one sample of a study of CD8+CD57+ T cells in acquired aplastic anemia. TCRdb processed the reads anew with MiXCR; each CDR3 protein has one entry. The sample has 250,000 to 350,000 distinct CDR3 sequences, approximately 55% seen once. The sequencing input was sorted CD4+, CD8+, or CD8+CD57+ T cells (not recorded which) from PBMCs. The origin of the receptors is a human donor with severe aplastic anemia or a healthy control (not recorded which). Both conserved end residues are part of each CDR3. A D gene is named only where the DNA matches it firmly. Size is stated for part of the rows, as once, few or many counts, or as a class when the clone is expanded.

len: 15; abundance: .; j_gene: TRBJ2-5; v_gene: TRBV7-2; d_gene: TRBD1; CDR3aa: CASSWVTGGEETQYF; CDR3nt: TGTGCCAGCAGCTGGGTTACAGGGGGCGAAGAGACCCAGTACTTC
len: 13; abundance: .; j_gene: TRBJ1-1; v_gene: TRBV7-9; d_gene: .; CDR3aa: CASSLFEDTEAFF; CDR3nt: TGTGCCAGCAGCTTATTCGAGGACACTGAAGCTTTCTTT
len: 12; abundance: .; j_gene: TRBJ1-1; v_gene: TRBV20-1; d_gene: .; CDR3aa: CSARDMNTEAFF; CDR3nt: TGCAGTGCTAGGGACATGAACACTGAAGCTTTCTTT
len: 14; abundance: .; j_gene: TRBJ2-7; v_gene: TRBV7-9; d_gene: .; CDR3aa: CVSSLAGDGYEQYF; CDR3nt: TGTGTCAGCAGCTTGGCCGGGGACGGCTACGAGCAGTACTTC
len: 15; abundance: many; j_gene: TRBJ2-1; v_gene: TRBV6-5; d_gene: .; CDR3aa: CASKVSLLTYNEQFF; CDR3nt: TGTGCCAGCAAGGTTTCGCTCCTTACCTACAATGAGCAGTTCTTC
len: 13; abundance: .; j_gene: TRBJ2-1; v_gene: TRBV7-2; d_gene: .; CDR3aa: CASSIQGTNEQFF; CDR3nt: TGTGCCAGCAGCATTCAGGGGACCAATGAGCAGTTCTTC
len: 12; abundance: many; j_gene: TRBJ2-7; v_gene: TRBV18; d_gene: .; CDR3aa: CASSPTGNEQYF; CDR3nt: TGTGCCAGCTCACCCACAGGGAACGAGCAGTACTTC
len: 17; abundance: many; j_gene: TRBJ2-3; v_gene: TRBV9; d_gene: TRBD2; CDR3aa: CASSVEGSGASTDTQYF; CDR3nt: TGTGCCAGCAGCGTAGAAGGTAGCGGGGCCAGCACAGATACGCAGTATTTT
len: 14; abundance: .; j_gene: TRBJ1-3; v_gene: TRBV25-1; d_gene: .; CDR3aa: CASSPFLSGNTIYF; CDR3nt: TGTGCCAGCAGTCCCTTCCTCTCTGGAAACACCATATATTTT
len: 14; abundance: few; j_gene: TRBJ2-7; v_gene: TRBV20-1; d_gene: .; CDR3aa: CSARGRAWNYEQYF; CDR3nt: TGCAGTGCTAGAGGGAGGGCATGGAACTACGAGCAGTACTTC
len: 14; abundance: few; j_gene: TRBJ2-7; v_gene: TRBV10-2; d_gene: .; CDR3aa: CASIPLGPTYEQYF; CDR3nt: TGCGCCAGCATTCCTTTGGGTCCTACCTACGAGCAGTACTTC
len: 13; abundance: few; j_gene: TRBJ2-1; v_gene: TRBV20-1; d_gene: TRBD2; CDR3aa: CSARGLAFGEQFF; CDR3nt: TGCAGTGCTAGGGGACTAGCGTTCGGTGAGCAGTTCTTC
len: 14; abundance: .; j_gene: TRBJ2-2; v_gene: TRBV5-1; d_gene: .; CDR3aa: CASSLSTTTGELFF; CDR3nt: TGCGCCAGCAGCTTGTCGACCACCACCGGGGAGCTGTTTTTT
len: 16; abundance: .; j_gene: TRBJ1-5; v_gene: TRBV18; d_gene: TRBD1; CDR3aa: CASSPRGTGLNQPQHF; CDR3nt: TGTGCCAGCTCCCCACGGGGGACAGGGTTGAATCAGCCCCAGCATTTT
len: 13; abundance: many; j_gene: TRBJ2-7; v_gene: TRBV7-9; d_gene: TRBD1; CDR3aa: CASSLAGSRGQNF; CDR3nt: TGTGCCAGCAGCTTAGCAGGTAGCAGGGGGCAGAACTTC
len: 16; abundance: .; j_gene: TRBJ2-3; v_gene: TRBV20-1; d_gene: .; CDR3aa: CSARGLGGGSTDTQYF; CDR3nt: TGCAGTGCTAGGGGGCTGGGGGGAGGTAGCACAGATACGCAGTATTTT
len: 15; abundance: many; j_gene: TRBJ1-2; v_gene: TRBV7-2; d_gene: TRBD1; CDR3aa: CASSLLTGFNYGYTF; CDR3nt: TGTGCCAGCAGCCTATTGACAGGGTTTAACTATGGCTACACCTTC
len: 16; abundance: .; j_gene: TRBJ1-1; v_gene: TRBV28; d_gene: TRBD1; CDR3aa: CASSISQGARNTEAFF; CDR3nt: TGTGCCAGCAGTATATCACAGGGGGCGAGAAACACTGAAGCTTTCTTT
len: 14; abundance: .; j_gene: TRBJ2-1; v_gene: TRBV19; d_gene: .; CDR3aa: CASSIGQDYNEQFF; CDR3nt: TGTGCCAGTAGTATAGGGCAGGACTACAATGAGCAGTTCTTC
len: 16; abundance: .; j_gene: TRBJ1-4; v_gene: TRBV7-2; d_gene: .; CDR3aa: CASGTRSVATNEKLFF; CDR3nt: TGTGCCAGCGGGACTCGTAGTGTTGCAACTAATGAAAAACTGTTTTTT
len: 14; abundance: many; j_gene: TRBJ2-3; v_gene: TRBV11-2; d_gene: .; CDR3aa: CASSFWGKEDTQYF; CDR3nt: TGTGCCAGCAGCTTCTGGGGGAAAGAAGATACGCAGTATTTT
len: 14; abundance: .; j_gene: TRBJ2-3; v_gene: TRBV10-2; d_gene: .; CDR3aa: CAGSESGSTDTQYF; CDR3nt: TGCGCCGGCAGTGAGAGCGGGTCCACAGATACGCAGTATTTT
len: 16; abundance: many; j_gene: TRBJ2-1; v_gene: TRBV12-3/TRBV12-4; d_gene: .; CDR3aa: CASSSRTARGSNEQFF; CDR3nt: TGTGCCAGCAGTTCCCGGACAGCACGGGGATCCAATGAGCAGTTCTTC
len: 15; abundance: many; j_gene: TRBJ1-2; v_gene: TRBV11-2; d_gene: .; CDR3aa: CASSLSADRTYGYTF; CDR3nt: TGTGCCAGCAGCTTATCCGCGGACAGAACCTATGGCTACACCTTC
len: 15; abundance: many; j_gene: TRBJ1-5; v_gene: TRBV19; d_gene: TRBD1; CDR3aa: CASSGGQGDNQPQHF; CDR3nt: TGTGCCAGTAGTGGGGGGCAGGGGGACAATCAGCCCCAGCATTTT
len: 14; abundance: .; j_gene: TRBJ2-1; v_gene: TRBV10-3; d_gene: TRBD2; CDR3aa: CAISIAGAYNEQFF; CDR3nt: TGTGCCATATCTATCGCGGGGGCCTACAATGAGCAGTTCTTC
len: 11; abundance: .; j_gene: TRBJ2-2; v_gene: TRBV29-1; d_gene: .; CDR3aa: CSVGQQGELFF; CDR3nt: TGCAGCGTTGGGCAGCAAGGGGAGCTGTTTTTT
len: 10; abundance: many; j_gene: TRBJ1-4; v_gene: TRBV20-1; d_gene: .; CDR3aa: CAAANEKLFF; CDR3nt: TGTGCCGCGGCTAATGAAAAACTGTTTTTT
len: 12; abundance: few; j_gene: TRBJ2-5; v_gene: TRBV20-1; d_gene: .; CDR3aa: CSARGGEETQYF; CDR3nt: TGCAGCGCTAGAGGGGGAGAAGAGACCCAGTACTTC
len: 15; abundance: .; j_gene: TRBJ2-7; v_gene: TRBV7-2; d_gene: TRBD1; CDR3aa: CASSRSGTGSDEQYF; CDR3nt: TGTGCCAGCAGCCGTTCCGGGACAGGGTCCGACGAGCAGTACTTC
len: 16; abundance: .; j_gene: TRBJ1-1; v_gene: TRBV5-1; d_gene: TRBD1; CDR3aa: CASSVQGIAGDTEAFF; CDR3nt: TGCGCCAGCAGCGTACAGGGGATTGCTGGTGACACTGAAGCTTTCTTT
len: 16; abundance: .; j_gene: TRBJ2-2; v_gene: TRBV7-3; d_gene: TRBD2; CDR3aa: CASSSTSGRRTGELFF; CDR3nt: TGTGCCAGCAGCTCCACTAGCGGGAGGCGTACCGGGGAGCTGTTTTTT
len: 14; abundance: .; j_gene: TRBJ1-6; v_gene: TRBV7-4; d_gene: TRBD1; CDR3aa: CASSLTGGLSPLHF; CDR3nt: TGTGCCAGCAGTCTAACAGGGGGCTTGTCACCCCTCCACTTT
len: 16; abundance: many; j_gene: TRBJ2-1; v_gene: TRBV14; d_gene: TRBD1; CDR3aa: CASSLRQGVSYNEQFF; CDR3nt: TGTGCCAGCAGCCTTAGACAGGGAGTTTCGTACAATGAGCAGTTCTTC
len: 13; abundance: many; j_gene: TRBJ2-5; v_gene: TRBV20-1; d_gene: TRBD2; CDR3aa: CSARGLARETQYF; CDR3nt: TGCAGTGCTAGAGGACTAGCGAGGGAGACCCAGTACTTC
len: 15; abundance: .; j_gene: TRBJ2-5; v_gene: TRBV10-3; d_gene: .; CDR3aa: CAISQGSQGPETQYF; CDR3nt: TGTGCCATCAGTCAGGGTTCGCAGGGCCCAGAGACCCAGTACTTC
len: 18; abundance: .; j_gene: TRBJ1-3; v_gene: TRBV24-1; d_gene: .; CDR3aa: CATIETSYYKTSGNTIYF; CDR3nt: TGTGCCACCATCGAGACAAGTTATTACAAGACCTCTGGAAACACCATATATTTT
len: 15; abundance: .; j_gene: TRBJ2-3; v_gene: TRBV9; d_gene: TRBD2; CDR3aa: CASSSTSGGADTQYF; CDR3nt: TGTGCCAGCAGCTCTACTAGCGGGGGGGCAGATACGCAGTATTTT
len: 14; abundance: .; j_gene: TRBJ2-7; v_gene: TRBV7-6; d_gene: .; CDR3aa: CASSLEVGTYEQYF; CDR3nt: TGTGCCAGCAGCTTGGAAGTAGGGACCTACGAGCAGTACTTC